The 2 T cell receptor beta chains below come from one sample, sequenced in a study of T cell responses to AZD1222 COVID-19 vaccine. Clones were read by immunoSEQ multiplex PCR, and TCRdb kept only the in-frame ones, dropping some. Of some 130,000 clones in the sample, roughly 80% were seen once. The material was peripheral blood, obtained on day 0 of AZD1222 vaccination. These receptors were taken from an adult in good health.

This clone was observed a single time. The CDR3 region has the DNA TGTGCCAGCAGCCAAGATCAGTGGGGGACCGCTTTCTTT. It encodes CASSQDQWGTAFF. The chain uses TRBV3-1 (or the pseudogene TRBV3-2) and TRBJ1-1; D possibly corresponds to TRBD1 (5 bases). This CDR3 is built from 13 residues. V dropped 0 bases and J dropped 11 bases, with 13 bases sitting between them. CDR1 is LGHDT, CDR2 YNNKEL, per germline (reference sequence).

This clone was recorded a few times. The V and J genes are TRBV3-1 (or the pseudogene TRBV3-2) and TRBJ1-1; D remains ambiguous. V lost 3 bases and J lost 7, with 15 bases in between. Germline V gene sequence: CDR1 LGHDT, CDR2 YNNKEL (reference sequence). The CDR3 extends over 14 amino acids. CDR3 in DNA: TGTGCCAGCAGCCACGTCCAAACCGGCAGTGAAGCTTTCTTT. This codes for CASSHVQTGSEAFF.